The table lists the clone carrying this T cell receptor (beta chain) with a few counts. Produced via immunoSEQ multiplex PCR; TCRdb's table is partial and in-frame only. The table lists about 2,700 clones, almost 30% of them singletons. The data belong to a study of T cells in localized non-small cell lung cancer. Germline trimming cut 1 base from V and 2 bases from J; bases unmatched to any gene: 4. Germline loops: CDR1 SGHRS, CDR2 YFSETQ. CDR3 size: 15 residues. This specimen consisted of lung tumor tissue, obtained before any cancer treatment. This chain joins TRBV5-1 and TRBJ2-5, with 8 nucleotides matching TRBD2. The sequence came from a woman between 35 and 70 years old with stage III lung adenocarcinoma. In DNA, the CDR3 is TGCGCCAGCAGCTTGCGCGGGGGGATTCAAGAGACCCAGTACTTC. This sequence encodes CASSLRGGIQETQYF.